This record concerns one T cell receptor beta chain sequence. The sample is drawn from a study of blood T cell repertoires in COVID-19. Study as a whole: Specimens from acute and convalescent COVID-19 originated in the United States, Italy and Spain.

Measured with immunoSEQ multiplex PCR; TCRdb has only the in-frame clones, and not every one. The sample lists under 250,000 clones, 75% to 85% occurring once. After removal of 5 bases from V and 7 bases from J, the junction contained 8 bases not matched to a gene. The germline V gene has CDR1 SGHRS and CDR2 YFSETQ. This CDR3 has 14 amino acids. The sequenced sample consisted of peripheral blood. The source is a woman between 70 and 85 years old with COVID-19, enrolled during active disease. The chain combines TRBV5-1 with TRBJ1-2, with TRBD1 matching 10 bases. The CDR3 DNA reads TGCGCCAGCAGACCGGGACAGGGGCTGGTTGGCTACACCTTC. This encodes CASRPGQGLVGYTF.